A single sample gave rise to the 28 T cell receptor beta chains below, sequenced in a study of T-cell memory formation after mild COVID-19 (dated by TCRdb to 2020 to 2022). Library preparation employed 5' RACE. Sequencer: Illumina NovaSeq 6000. TCRdb cleaned the public reads at Q25 with fastp, built clones with MiXCR and kept in-frame beta chains. Records with the same CDR3 protein are collapsed into one entry carrying the most frequent genes and DNA. The sample includes more than 250,000 distinct CDR3 sequences, with roughly 16% observed a single time. The ten largest clones capture 20% to 25% of the sample. The sequencing sample was made of PBMCs or a T cell subset sorted from them (not recorded which). The source of these receptors is a man aged 18-30 years who had mild COVID-19 (a few samples of this study predate the infection). The sample titles of this study are shuffled in the database, so cell type and time point are left out; the donor was told from shared clones.

This clonotype was observed a few times. J is TRBJ1-5 and V is TRBV5-1; no reliable D call. CDR3 length equals 13 residues. The V gene's germline CDR1 is SGHRS and CDR2 YFSETQ. Trimming took 0 bases from V and 8 from J, leaving 9 bases between them. The CDR3 coding sequence is TGCGCCAGCAGCTTGGCCTCAGGAGAGCCCCAGCATTTT. This encodes CASSLASGEPQHF. The variable domain in full, with the rest retrieved from reference TRBV5-1 and TRBJ1-5, is KAGVTQTPRYLIKTRGQQVTLSCSPISGHRSVSWYQQTPGQGLQFLFEYFSETQRNKGNFPGRFSGRQFSNSRSEMNVSTLELGDSALYLCASSLASGEPQHFGDGTRLSIL.

The V call is TRBV5-5, the J call TRBJ2-5, with D perhaps TRBD2 (6 bases). Trimming shortened V by 3 bases and J by 7 bases, and 13 bases separated the two germline ends. The CDR3 loop spans 13 amino acids. Germline V gives CDR1 SGHKS, CDR2 YYEKEE (reference sequence). In DNA, the CDR3 is TGTGCCAGCAGCTCAGAGATGGGGGGGACCCAGTACTTC. It is translated as CASSSEMGGTQYF.

This clonotype has more than one count but fewer than ten. The V gene is TRBV12-3 or TRBV12-4, the J gene TRBJ2-1, with 9 bases fitting TRBD2. The V gene end was trimmed by 10 bases and the J gene end by 2 bases; junction bases not matched to a gene: 6. This CDR3 spans 14 amino acids. The CDR3 reads CAMDSGGPYNEQFF. CDR3 DNA sequence: TGTGCCATGGATAGCGGGGGACCCTACAATGAGCAGTTCTTC.

This clonotype occurred a few times. The chain links TRBV7-8 to TRBJ1-1; D may be TRBD1 (6 bases). Deletions cut 5 bases from V and 11 bases from J, with 18 bases between. The CDR3 extends over 13 amino acids. CDR1 and CDR2 from the germline V gene are SGHVS and FQNEAQ. In DNA form, the CDR3 reads TGTGCCAGCAGCCTAGAACAGGGCTTGGGCGCTTTCTTT. Its protein is CASSLEQGLGAFF.

The chain employs TRBV7-2 and TRBJ1-1; D is undetermined. This CDR3 has 15 amino acids. V lost 5 bases, J lost 3 bases, and 16 bases lay in between. CDR1 and CDR2 from the germline V gene are SGHTA and FQGNSA. CDR3 loop: CASSPIILEDTEAFF. The CDR3 region has the DNA TGTGCCAGCAGCCCGATTATCTTGGAAGACACTGAAGCTTTCTTT.

This clonotype was counted only a few times. This sequence joins TRBV9 and TRBJ1-6; 7 positions match TRBD1. CDR1 and CDR2 (germline): SGDLS, YYNGEE. After removal of 0 bases from V and 5 bases from J, the junction contained 11 bases not matched to a gene. This CDR3 is 18 amino acids long. This CDR3 is CASSVEDRTSKNNSPLHF. The CDR3 DNA follows: TGTGCCAGCAGCGTAGAGGACAGGACTTCGAAAAATAATTCACCCCTCCACTTT.

This clonotype has only a few counts. Here the CDR3 reads CASSADDRRGDYTF. The CDR3 region has the DNA TGTGCCAGCAGCGCCGACGACAGGAGGGGGGACTACACCTTC. V and J are TRBV7-9 and TRBJ1-2, with D perhaps matching TRBD1 (6 bases). V was shortened by 5 bases and J by 10 bases, with 20 bases between the two germline ends. Germline CDR1 is SEHNR and CDR2 is FQNEAQ (reference sequence). The CDR3 loop spans 14 amino acids.

The chain combines TRBV5-1 with TRBJ1-5, with D unclear. Trimming took off 1 base at V and 4 bases at J, with 9 bases between the two ends. The CDR3 covers 14 residues. Per the germline V gene, CDR1 is SGHRS and CDR2 is YFSETQ. DNA for the CDR3: TGCGCCAGCAGCTTGTATGGAGCGAATCAGCCCCAGCATTTT. Its translation: CASSLYGANQPQHF.

This clonotype has just a few counts. The V gene is TRBV7-2, the J gene TRBJ2-2; weak D call: TRBD2 (5 bases). Trimming removed 6 bases at V and 6 bases at J, with 17 bases between. The CDR3 runs to 15 residues. Germline V gene sequence: CDR1 SGHTA, CDR2 FQGNSA. The CDR3 here is CASSNQRNGAGELFF. The CDR3 bases are TGTGCCAGCAGTAACCAAAGGAACGGGGCCGGGGAGCTGTTTTTT.

This clonotype was found many times. V and J are TRBV12-3 or TRBV12-4 and TRBJ2-7, with 7 bases that match TRBD2. With V trimmed by 6 bases and J by 7 bases, 15 bases remained unmatched. This CDR3 comprises 15 residues. CDR3 DNA sequence: TGTGCCAGCAGCCCCCGCGGGGCGGGGGTGGGGGAGCAGTACTTC. As protein: CASSPRGAGVGEQYF.

This clonotype was recorded at least ten times. The J gene is TRBJ2-7, the V gene TRBV5-1; D is unclear. The CDR3 has 14 residues. Trimming took off 1 base at V and 1 base at J, with 9 bases between the two ends. CDR1 is SGHRS and CDR2 is YFSETQ in the germline V gene. CDR3 nucleotides: TGCGCCAGCAGCTTGAAGGTCGGGTCCTACGAGCAGTACTTC. This codes for CASSLKVGSYEQYF.

This clonotype was observed at least ten times. J is TRBJ1-1 and V is TRBV6-5, with a weak D call TRBD1 (5 bases). Germline CDR1 MNHEY, CDR2 SVGAGI. The germline V and J ends were trimmed by 2 bases and 8 bases, with 12 bases remaining between them. This CDR3 has 13 residues. CDR3 nucleotide sequence: TGTGCCAGCAGTTACCCTCCAGGACACGAAGCTTTCTTT. It encodes CASSYPPGHEAFF.

The chain combines TRBV9 with TRBJ1-2; no definite D call. The CDR3 is 12 amino acids. V shed 2 bases and J shed 1 base, with 3 bases lying between them. The germline CDR1 and CDR2 sequences are SGDLS and YYNGEE. CDR3 residues: CASSVLNYGYTF. CDR3 sequence (DNA): TGTGCCAGCAGCGTTCTTAACTATGGCTACACCTTC.

J is TRBJ2-6 and V is TRBV9; D call uncertain. V lost 4 bases and J 2 bases, leaving 10 bases between the germline ends. Germline V gene lookup returns CDR1 SGDLS and CDR2 YYNGEE. The CDR3 contains 15 residues. The CDR3 sequence is CASSPIMAGANVLTF. The CDR3, as DNA: TGTGCCAGCAGCCCCATAATGGCTGGGGCCAACGTCCTGACTTTC.

This CDR3 is CASSYPSGGGNIQYF. The CDR3 DNA follows: TGTGCCAGCAGCTACCCCTCCGGGGGCGGAAACATTCAGTACTTC. V and J are TRBV7-9 and TRBJ2-4; D may be TRBD1 or TRBD2 (6 bases each). V was trimmed by 4 bases and J by 6 bases, leaving 16 bases between them. Germline CDR1 SEHNR, CDR2 FQNEAQ (reference sequence). This CDR3 has 15 amino acids.

In this sample, this clonotype turned up a few times. The J gene is TRBJ1-1, the V gene TRBV5-1; perhaps TRBD1 as D (5 bases). Trimming removed 0 bases from V and 4 bases from J, with 13 bases in between. The CDR3 covers 15 residues. The V gene's germline CDR1 is SGHRS and CDR2 YFSETQ. The CDR3 DNA reads TGCGCCAGCAGCTTGGTTCTATCCGGGGGCACTGAAGCTTTCTTT. Translation: CASSLVLSGGTEAFF.

The chain recombines TRBV7-3 with TRBJ2-7; TRBD1 is a possible D gene (6 bases). The germline V gene has CDR1 SGHTA and CDR2 FQGTGA. V dropped 2 bases and J dropped 2 bases, with 13 bases sitting between them. CDR3 length: 15 amino acids. The CDR3 is CASSLQRGTPYEQYF. For the CDR3, the DNA is TGTGCCAGCAGCTTACAAAGGGGGACGCCCTACGAGCAGTACTTC.

This clonotype was detected a few times. The V gene is TRBV20-1, the J gene TRBJ2-3; D is unresolved. The CDR3 consists of 13 residues. V shed 6 bases and J shed 7 bases, with 17 bases lying between them. The germline gives CDR1 DFQATT, CDR2 SNEGSKA (reference sequence). The CDR3 region has the DNA TGCAGTGCCACGATACGGATGGAGCATACGCAGTATTTT. Translated, it gives CSATIRMEHTQYF.

This clonotype was picked up a small number of times. The V and J genes are TRBV6-5 and TRBJ2-3, with TRBD2 as a possible D gene (6 bases). Deletions cut 0 bases from V and 6 bases from J, with 22 bases between. The CDR3 is 18 residues long. Germline V gene lookup returns CDR1 MNHEY and CDR2 SVGAGI. CDR3 sequence (DNA): TGTGCCAGCAGTTACTCGATCCGGTTGGGAGGAAGTATGGATACGCAGTATTTT. Translating it yields CASSYSIRLGGSMDTQYF.

This clonotype has just a few counts. The V gene is TRBV6-5, the J gene TRBJ2-5; D remains ambiguous. The CDR3 has 13 amino acids. Germline CDR1 reads MNHEY; CDR2 reads SVGAGI. The ends were cut back, 2 bases at V and 5 bases at J, with 9 bases in the middle. The CDR3 protein is CASSYIHEETQYF. In DNA, the CDR3 is TGTGCCAGCAGTTACATACATGAGGAGACCCAGTACTTC.

Many counts were recorded for this clonotype. V gene TRBV9 combines with J gene TRBJ2-5; unclear D gene. Germline CDR1 SGDLS, CDR2 YYNGEE. Trimming cost V 4 bases and J 2 bases, with 15 bases left between them. The CDR3 length is 15 residues. The CDR3 is CASSISQGLQETQYF. The CDR3 DNA follows: TGTGCCAGCAGCATTAGCCAAGGGCTACAAGAGACCCAGTACTTC.

This clonotype has only a few counts. This chain links TRBV20-1 with TRBJ1-2, with 11 bases lining up with TRBD1. The V and J ends lost 2 bases and 7 bases, in that order; junction bases with no gene match: 9. Germline V gene sequence: CDR1 DFQATT, CDR2 SNEGSKA (reference sequence). CDR3 length: 15 residues. CDR3 in amino acids: CSARSLDRGHGGYTF. The CDR3 nucleotides are TGCAGTGCTAGATCTCTGGACAGGGGGCATGGTGGCTACACCTTC.

This clonotype occurred a few times. J is TRBJ1-4 and V is TRBV9; tentative D call: TRBD1 (5 bases). In germline, CDR1 is SGDLS, CDR2 YYNGEE. This CDR3 is 14 amino acids long. V was shortened by 0 bases and J by 6 bases, with 9 bases between the two germline ends. The CDR3 DNA is TGTGCCAGCAGCGTAGGGGGGGAGGATGAAAAACTGTTTTTT. Residues: CASSVGGEDEKLFF. The full variable domain, in which reference TRBV9 and TRBJ1-4 provide the parts outside the CDR3, is DSGVTQTPKHLITATGQRVTLRCSPRSGDLSVYWYQQSLDQGLQFLIQYYNGEERAKGNILERFSAQQFPDLHSELNLSSLELGDSALYFCASSVGGEDEKLFFGSGTQLSVL.

This clonotype was detected many times. This rearrangement joins TRBV5-1 to TRBJ2-3; 7 nucleotides match TRBD1. Trimming took 4 bases from V and 7 from J; bases not matched to a gene: 15. CDR1 is SGHRS, CDR2 YFSETQ, per germline. There are 16 residues in the CDR3. The CDR3 bases are TGCGCCAGCAGCCCAGGGACAGTAAGGAATCCCAATACGCAGTATTTT. This translates into CASSPGTVRNPNTQYF.

This clonotype was counted between two and nine times. The chain uses TRBV11-2 and TRBJ2-5, with no clear D. V was clipped by 3 bases and J by 2 bases, with 7 bases between them. The V gene's germline CDR1 is SGHAT and CDR2 FQNNGV. This CDR3 contains 13 residues. Here the CDR3 reads CASSFRQQETQYF. The CDR3 bases are TGTGCCAGCAGCTTCAGGCAACAAGAGACCCAGTACTTC.

The rearrangement uses TRBV5-5 and TRBJ2-3, with 7 bases lining up with TRBD1. V was clipped by 7 bases and J by 2 bases; unmatched bases: 7. CDR3 length: 14 amino acids. From germline, CDR1 is SGHKS and CDR2 YYEKEE (reference sequence). In DNA form, the CDR3 reads TGTGCCAGCTGTTGGGACAGTATCACAGATACGCAGTATTTT. Translating gives CASCWDSITDTQYF.

V gene TRBV14 combines with J gene TRBJ2-7, with 7 bases fitting TRBD1. The CDR3 spans 13 residues. CDR1 and CDR2 from the germline V gene are SGHDN and FVKESK. Trimming removed 8 bases from V and 5 bases from J; junction bases left unmatched: 9. The CDR3 DNA follows: TGTGCCAGCGGCCCGAACAGGGGTGACGAGCAGTACTTC. It translates to CASGPNRGDEQYF.

The chain combines TRBV29-1 with TRBJ2-1, with TRBD2 matching 8 bases. Germline CDR1 reads SQVTM; CDR2 reads ANQGSEA. The CDR3 extends over 16 amino acids. After removal of 0 bases from V and 8 bases from J, the junction contained 12 bases not matched to a gene. The CDR3 DNA reads as TGCAGCGTTGAAGACCTCGGGGGGGGATTAATCGATGAGCAGTTCTTC. It specifies CSVEDLGGGLIDEQFF.